This TCR beta chain was recovered during a study of patients and donors after allogeneic stem cell transplantation (dated by TCRdb to about 2020). The library was generated by RT-PCR. Data came from a NextSeq 550. TCRdb reworked the public reads: Q25 trimming with fastp, MiXCR clone assembly, productive beta chains retained. CDR3 protein sequences are deduplicated, and each keeps its most common genes and DNA. The sample table shows under 200,000 distinct CDR3 sequences, and approximately 31% are seen once. The top ten clones comprise 3.2% of the sample. This clonotype was found a few times. Its antigen target is currently unknown. No much larger clone exists at a distance of one base, and base qualities are not known. CDR1 KGHSH and CDR2 LQKENI were looked up in the germline V gene. Spanning cysteine to phenylalanine, the CDR3 consists of 14 amino acids. Only the CDR3 region is kept as DNA, spanning 42 bases read in frame from base 1. V is cut by 0 bases and J by 4 bases, and the space between the germline ends is 6 bases.

The receptor chain draws on TRBV18 and TRBJ1-4; too little of a D gene remains to name it. This clonotype originated in a human donor who was either an allogeneic HSCT recipient or a stem cell or donor lymphocyte infusion donor (not recorded which). It is not recorded whose cells these are; they may come from a transplant donor. Sequencing was carried out using blood, either unsorted or a sorted T cell fraction (not recorded which). The DNA sequence is TGTGCCAGCTCACCACCGGGGATTAATGAAAAACTGTTTTTT. This encodes CASSPPGINEKLFF.